The entry below describes one T cell receptor beta chain. The antigen is not known. V dropped 4 bases and J dropped 6; count of bases not matched to a gene: 8. Germline CDR1 is LGHNA and CDR2 is YSLEER. The CDR3 covers 16 residues. This entry is derived from a study of blood T cells in healthy people across ages. Overall study results and limits: Relative to aged donors, long-lived donors carried more naive CD4+ cells and displayed higher diversity. Age advanced and TCR beta diversity per million T cells fell, roughly linearly.

Through a sample-barcoded 5' primer and a J-beta primer mix, a second PCR was run for about 6 to 11 cycles. TCRdb itself ran the 5' RACE reads through MiXCR, one entry per CDR3 protein. The sample includes approximately 670,000 distinct CDR3 sequences, roughly 43% of them seen just once. This chain connects TRBV4-3 to TRBJ2-1; 11 bases line up with TRBD2. This TCR came from a man older than 75 in good health. Sequencing used blood. CDR3 sequence (DNA): TGCGCCAGCAGCCCAAACAGACTAGCGGGGCTCAATGAGCAGTTCTTC. Protein product: CASSPNRLAGLNEQFF.